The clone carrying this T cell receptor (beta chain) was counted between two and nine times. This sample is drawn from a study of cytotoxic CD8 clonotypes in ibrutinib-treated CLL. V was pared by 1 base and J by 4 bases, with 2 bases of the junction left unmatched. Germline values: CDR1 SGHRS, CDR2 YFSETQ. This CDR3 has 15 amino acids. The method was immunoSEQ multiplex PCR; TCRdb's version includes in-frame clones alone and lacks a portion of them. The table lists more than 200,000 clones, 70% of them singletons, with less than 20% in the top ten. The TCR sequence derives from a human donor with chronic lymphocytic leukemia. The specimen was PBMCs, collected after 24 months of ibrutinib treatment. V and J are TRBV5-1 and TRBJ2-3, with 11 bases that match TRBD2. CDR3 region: CASSLTSGSSDTQYF. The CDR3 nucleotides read TGCGCCAGCAGCTTGACTAGCGGGAGCTCAGATACGCAGTATTTT.